Below, 19 T cell receptor beta chains from the same sample are listed, as sequenced in a study of blood T cell repertoires in COVID-19. TCRdb's copy holds only in-frame clones and misses some; the assay was immunoSEQ multiplex PCR. The sample lists about 320,000 clones, about 85% seen once, with around 6% in the top ten. The sample comprised PBMCs or T cells enriched from blood (not recorded which). The receptor set was obtained from a woman aged 30 to 39 who had recovered from COVID-19.

The CDR3 sequence is CASSPGTPYGYTF. CDR3 in DNA: TGTGCCAGCAGTCCCGGGACACCTTATGGCTACACCTTC. The rearrangement uses TRBV6-5 and TRBJ1-2; tentatively, D is TRBD1 (6 bases). The germline gives CDR1 MNHEY, CDR2 SVGAGI. This CDR3 comprises 13 residues. Trimming took off 5 bases at V and 5 bases at J, with 12 bases between the two ends.

This chain uses TRBV4-3 with TRBJ2-1, with TRBD2 identical over 7 bases. The germline V gene encodes CDR1 LGHNA and CDR2 YSLEER. V lost 1 base and J lost 7; bases outside the gene matches: 13. The CDR3 spans 17 residues. CDR3 sequence: CASSQGGGRGTGNEQFF. The CDR3 nucleotides are TGCGCCAGCAGCCAAGGAGGAGGGAGGGGAACGGGGAATGAGCAGTTCTTC.

The rearrangement joins TRBV13 to TRBJ2-1; the D gene is possibly TRBD1 (5 bases). The germline gives CDR1 PRHDT, CDR2 FYEKMQ (reference sequence). Trimming pared 5 bases from V and 7 bases from J, leaving 21 bases between. The CDR3 sequence is 16 residues long. DNA for the CDR3: TGTGCCAGCAGCCCGTATCAGACAGCCCTTACGAATGAGCAGTTCTTC. It translates to CASSPYQTALTNEQFF.

This chain uses TRBV19 with TRBJ2-7, with TRBD2 matching over 7 bases. Germline assignment: CDR1 LNHDA and CDR2 SQIVND (reference sequence). J was trimmed by 1 base and V by 7 bases; bases with no gene match: 7. The CDR3 covers 14 residues. The CDR3 nucleotides read TGTGCCAGTAAGGAAGAGGGACTATCCTACGAGCAGTACTTC. Its translation is CASKEEGLSYEQYF.

DNA of the CDR3: TGTGCCAGCTCACCAATCTCAGGCGACACTGAAGCTTTCTTT. Amino acid sequence: CASSPISGDTEAFF. The genes are TRBV18 and TRBJ1-1; no clear D. The ends were cut back, 2 bases at V and 3 bases at J, with 10 bases in the middle. The germline CDR1 and CDR2 sequences are KGHSH and LQKENI. The CDR3 runs 14 residues.

This clone appeared once. The chain combines TRBV7-6 with TRBJ2-3; D remains unclear. Germline CDR1 reads SGHVS; CDR2 reads FNYEAQ. This CDR3 contains 16 residues. The V end lost 5 bases, the J end lost 3 bases, and 18 bases lay between the germline ends. DNA for the CDR3: TGTGCCAGCAGCCCCGGGTTTAAGGAGAGAACAGATACGCAGTATTTT. Residues: CASSPGFKERTDTQYF.

The chain has TRBV4-2 and TRBJ2-2; 10 bases are a match to TRBD2. The CDR3 contains 18 residues. V gave up 0 bases and J gave up 5 bases; unmatched junction bases: 9. In germline, CDR1 is LGHNA, CDR2 YNFKEQ. CDR3 DNA sequence: TGTGCCAGCAGCCAAGATCCCAGCGGGGGGGCGCGAACCGGGGAGCTGTTTTTT. Protein product: CASSQDPSGGARTGELFF.

This chain's CDR3 is CASSFRQGVSRGNTIYF. In DNA form, the CDR3 reads TGTGCCAGTAGTTTCCGCCAGGGGGTGAGTCGTGGAAACACCATATATTTT. The V and J genes are TRBV19 and TRBJ1-3; 7 bases match TRBD1. CDR1 is LNHDA and CDR2 is SQIVND in the germline V gene (reference sequence). V shed 5 bases, J shed 3 bases, and the junction held 13 bases outside the gene matches. This CDR3 is built from 17 residues. Together with reference TRBV19 and TRBJ1-3, the CDR3 gives the full variable domain: DGGITQSPKYLFRKEGQNVTLSCEQNLNHDAMYWYRQDPGQGLRLIYYSQIVNDFQKGDIAEGYSVSREKKESFPLTVTSAQKNPTAFYLCASSFRQGVSRGNTIYFGEGSWLTVV.

The chain employs TRBV14 and TRBJ2-1, with TRBD2 matching 7 bases. The CDR3 extends over 17 amino acids. V was pared by 4 bases and J by 3 bases, with 12 bases of the junction left unmatched. CDR1 SGHDN and CDR2 FVKESK come from the germline V gene. The CDR3 DNA reads as TGTGCCAGCAGCCCCTTTGGAGCGGGGCCTAACTACAATGAGCAGTTCTTC. Protein product: CASSPFGAGPNYNEQFF.

The chain combines TRBV7-2 with TRBJ1-2, with 8 bases matching TRBD1. The V gene's germline CDR1 is SGHTA and CDR2 FQGNSA. The CDR3 sequence is 14 residues long. V shed 4 bases, J shed 5 bases, and the junction held 6 bases outside the gene matches. CDR3 sequence: CASSYKGQDYGYTF. The DNA of the CDR3 is TGTGCCAGCAGCTATAAGGGACAGGATTATGGCTACACCTTC.

The chain carries TRBV19 and TRBJ1-2; 8 bases agree with TRBD1. CDR1 is LNHDA and CDR2 is SQIVND in the germline V gene (reference sequence). Unmatched junction bases numbered 6, after V lost 6 bases and J lost 0 bases. The CDR3 extends over 15 amino acids. The CDR3, as DNA: TGTGCCAGTAGCCTGGGGACAGGAGCTAACTATGGCTACACCTTC. It yields the protein CASSLGTGANYGYTF.

The chain combines TRBV2 with TRBJ2-4; TRBD1 might be the D (6 bases). V lost 10 bases, J lost 0 bases, and 13 bases lay in between. The CDR3 length is 14 residues. Germline values: CDR1 SNHLY, CDR2 FYNNEI. CDR3 in amino acids: CATGDRLAKNIQYF. As DNA, the CDR3 is TGTGCCACAGGGGATCGGTTAGCCAAAAACATTCAGTACTTC.

This clone appeared a single time. The chain recombines TRBV7-8 with TRBJ1-1; a weak D match, TRBD1 (5 bases). The V gene lost 2 bases and the J gene lost 0 bases, with 10 bases spanning the gap. In germline, CDR1 is SGHVS, CDR2 FQNEAQ. This CDR3 region has 15 residues. The CDR3, as DNA: TGTGCCAGCAGCTTAAGACAGCATATGAACACTGAAGCTTTCTTT. Translating it yields CASSLRQHMNTEAFF.

This clone was seen a single time. CDR3 region: CAWSVRGGAFEQYF. CDR3 DNA sequence: TGTGCCTGGAGTGTACGCGGGGGGGCCTTCGAGCAGTACTTC. V is TRBV30 and J is TRBJ2-7; 9 bases align to TRBD2. This CDR3 contains 14 residues. CDR1 is GTSNPN, CDR2 SVGIG, per germline (reference sequence). V lost 0 bases, J lost 6 bases, and 6 bases stayed unmatched. Together with reference TRBV30 and TRBJ2-7, the CDR3 gives the full variable domain: SQTIHQWPATLVQPVGSPLSLECTVEGTSNPNLYWYRQAAGRGLQLLFYSVGIGQISSEVPQNLSASRPQDRQFILSSKKLLLSDSGFYLCAWSVRGGAFEQYFGPGTRLTVT.

This rearrangement joins TRBV28 to TRBJ1-2; maybe TRBD1 (5 bases). The V end lost 4 bases, the J end lost 0 bases, and 9 bases lay between the germline ends. Germline CDR1 and CDR2: MDHEN and SYDVKM. The CDR3 runs to 14 residues. CDR3 loop: CASSSSQANYGYTF. CDR3 sequence (DNA): TGTGCCAGCAGTTCTTCACAGGCTAACTATGGCTACACCTTC.

The CDR3 region is CASSSTAPGQPQHF. The CDR3 nucleotides are TGTGCCAGCTCCTCTACAGCGCCAGGGCAGCCCCAGCATTTT. The genes are TRBV18 and TRBJ1-5; D might be TRBD1 (5 bases). Germline values: CDR1 KGHSH, CDR2 LQKENI. V gave up 6 bases and J gave up 7 bases, with 16 bases separating them. CDR3 size: 14 residues.

The chain couples TRBV18 to TRBJ1-3; maybe TRBD1 (5 bases). The CDR3 is made up of 13 amino acids. The germline V gene encodes CDR1 KGHSH and CDR2 LQKENI. Trimming cost V 6 bases and J 9 bases, with 15 bases left between them. CDR3 sequence reads: CASSLTDRGTIYF. CDR3 nucleotides: TGTGCCAGCTCCCTGACAGACAGAGGCACCATATATTTT.

The DNA for the CDR3 is TGCAGCGTTGAAGATCGTGGGACAGGGGCTGGGAACTATGGCTACACCTTC. It codes for CSVEDRGTGAGNYGYTF. The rearrangement joins TRBV29-1 to TRBJ1-2; 10 nucleotides match TRBD1. This CDR3 spans 17 amino acids. The trim removed 0 bases at V and 2 bases at J, leaving 9 bases unmatched. CDR1 is SQVTM, CDR2 ANQGSEA, per germline.

This chain uses TRBV7-9 with TRBJ2-7; 7 nucleotides align to TRBD1. This CDR3 region has 14 residues. CDR1 is SEHNR, CDR2 FQNEAQ, per germline (reference sequence). The J segment lost 3 bases and the V segment lost 5 bases, leaving 7 bases of the junction unmatched. This chain's CDR3 is CASSARDSYYEQYF. As DNA, the CDR3 is TGTGCCAGCAGCGCACGGGACAGTTACTACGAGCAGTACTTC.